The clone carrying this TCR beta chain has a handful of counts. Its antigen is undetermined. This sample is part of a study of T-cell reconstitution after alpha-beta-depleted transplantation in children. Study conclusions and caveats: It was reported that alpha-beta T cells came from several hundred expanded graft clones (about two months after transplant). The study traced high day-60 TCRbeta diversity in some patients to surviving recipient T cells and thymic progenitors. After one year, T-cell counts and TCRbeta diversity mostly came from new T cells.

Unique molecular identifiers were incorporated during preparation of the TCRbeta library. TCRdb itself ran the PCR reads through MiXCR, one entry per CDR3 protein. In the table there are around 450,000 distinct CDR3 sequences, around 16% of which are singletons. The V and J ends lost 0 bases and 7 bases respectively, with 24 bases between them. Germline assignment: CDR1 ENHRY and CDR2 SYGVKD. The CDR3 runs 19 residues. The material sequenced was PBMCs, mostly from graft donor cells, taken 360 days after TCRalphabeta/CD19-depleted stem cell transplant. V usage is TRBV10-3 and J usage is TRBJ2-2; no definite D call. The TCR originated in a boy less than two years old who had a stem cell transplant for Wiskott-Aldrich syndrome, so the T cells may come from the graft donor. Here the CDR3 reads CAISESMNARFSRSGELFF. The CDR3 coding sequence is TGTGCCATCAGTGAGTCGATGAACGCGCGCTTCTCCCGTAGCGGGGAGCTGTTTTTT.